The 8 T cell receptor beta chains below all came from one sample that was sequenced in a study of HIV-infected children after antiretroviral therapy interruption (dated by TCRdb to the late 2010s). Libraries came from 3' RACE. The sample was run on an Illumina MiSeq. TCR libraries were built from RNA using a 3' RACE protocol with unique molecular identifiers to correct PCR amplification bias. TCRdb reran the public reads through fastp at Q25 and MiXCR, keeping productive beta chains. A single entry per CDR3 protein holds the most common genes and DNA from its merged rows. A total of roughly 46,000 distinct CDR3 sequences appear in this sample, 4.3% of them only once. The ten largest account for over 0.65% of the sample. The intended sense of this specimen's treatment or condition label: PENTA 11 planned treatment interruption arm or continuous ART arm. This specimen consisted of CD45RA+ CD4+ T cells from PBMCs, pooled from several time points, obtained from a donor given antiretroviral therapy, either interrupted or continuous. What this sample's cell subset or site label stands for: naive CD4+ CD45RA+ CD45RO- T cells. The receptors derive from a pool of human donors with HIV.

This clonotype turned up a few times. Mismatch with germline at one junction end may stem from a read error. CDR3 nucleotide sequence: TGTGCCAGCTCACCACCCCCCGGGACCACCTCAGATGCGCAGTATTTT. Amino acid sequence: CASSPPPGTTSDAQYF. This chain connects TRBV18 to TRBJ2-3; D tentatively reads TRBD1 or TRBD2 (5 bases each). Germline V gene data show CDR1 as KGHSH and CDR2 as LQKENI. The CDR3 length is 16 residues.

The table lists this clonotype with many counts. The V gene is TRBV5-1, the J gene TRBJ2-5, with D uncertain. Germline V lookup: CDR1 SGHRS, CDR2 YFSETQ. This CDR3 is built from 13 residues. Trimming left V 5 bases short and J 2 bases short, with 10 bases between. Written as DNA, the CDR3 is TGCGCCAGCAGTCCCGGGTATCAAGAGACCCAGTACTTC. This codes for CASSPGYQETQYF.

This clonotype was counted many times. This chain links TRBV23-1 with TRBJ2-7; unclear D gene. TRBV23-1 is placed among ORFs of uncertain function. V was shortened by 4 bases and J by 5 bases, with 6 bases between the two germline ends. This CDR3 contains 11 residues. The CDR3: CASSLIDEQYF. The CDR3 region has the DNA TGCGCCAGCAGTCTAATAGACGAGCAGTACTTC.

This clonotype appeared many times. This chain uses TRBV6-2 or TRBV6-3 with TRBJ1-1; TRBD1 might be the D (6 bases). Trimming removed 0 bases at V and 7 bases at J, with 9 bases between. This CDR3 has 13 amino acids. Germline CDR1 and CDR2: MNHEY and SVGEGT. CDR3: CASSYSRGIEAFF. CDR3 sequence (DNA): TGTGCCAGCAGTTACTCAAGGGGGATTGAAGCTTTCTTT.

This clonotype was seen many times. The rearrangement joins TRBV10-3 to TRBJ1-2, with a possible D match to TRBD1 (5 bases). Germline V gene sequence: CDR1 ENHRY, CDR2 SYGVKD. Trimming took off 3 bases at V and 0 bases at J, with 11 bases between the two ends. This CDR3 region has 15 residues. The CDR3 DNA reads as TGTGCCATCAGTGAAGTGGGGCCTGCTAACTATGGCTACACCTTC. Translating it yields CAISEVGPANYGYTF.

This clonotype was detected a few times. The V call is TRBV9, the J call TRBJ2-2; 7 bases map to TRBD2. The CDR3 contains 15 residues. The germline V gene has CDR1 SGDLS and CDR2 YYNGEE. V lost 4 bases to trimming and J lost 6 bases; unmatched junction nucleotides: 9. In nucleotides, the CDR3 is TGTGCCAGCAGCTCCCACGGGGAGGGGTCCGGGGAGCTGTTTTTT. Translated: CASSSHGEGSGELFF.

This clonotype was detected many times. The CDR3 here is CASGAVNTEAFF. The CDR3 DNA sequence: TGCGCCAGCGGGGCGGTGAACACTGAAGCTTTCTTT. V gene TRBV5-1 combines with J gene TRBJ1-1; tentative D call: TRBD1 (5 bases). Trimming removed 7 bases from V and 0 bases from J, with 7 bases in between. CDR1 and CDR2 (germline): SGHRS, YFSETQ. CDR3 length: 12 residues. Complete variable domain (other parts from reference TRBV5-1 and TRBJ1-1): KAGVTQTPRYLIKTRGQQVTLSCSPISGHRSVSWYQQTPGQGLQFLFEYFSETQRNKGNFPGRFSGRQFSNSRSEMNVSTLELGDSALYLCASGAVNTEAFFGQGTRLTVV.

The table lists this clonotype with many counts. This rearrangement joins TRBV2 to TRBJ2-7; 8 bases are a match to TRBD1. The V segment lost 6 bases and the J segment 5 bases; nucleotides outside the gene matches: 9. CDR1 SNHLY and CDR2 FYNNEI come from the germline V gene. The CDR3 totals 14 residues. DNA for the CDR3: TGTGCCAGCAGGACCAGGGGGCAGGGAGACGAGCAGTACTTC. Translating it yields CASRTRGQGDEQYF.